The T cell receptor (beta chain) described here comes from a study of identical twins (dated by TCRdb to 2016 to 2017). Some background on the complete study: To test whether fetal clonotypes persist, this study deep-sequenced TCR alpha and beta repertoires from monozygotic twins, from unrelated adults of various ages, and from cord blood. To rule out contamination, the twin experiments were replicated at different times with different library preparation protocols.

CDR3 length: 16 amino acids, cysteine to phenylalanine. The kept DNA is CDR3 alone, 48 bases in frame from the first base. V gives up 2 bases and J gives up 0 bases, and the segment between their germline ends measures 8 bases. There are a few counts of this clonotype. Its antigen is unknown. No much larger clone is present one base from it, and per-base qualities are unavailable. The library was produced with 5' RACE. The sample was run on an Illumina HiSeq 2000. A universal primer binding site was introduced by template switching, and a unique molecular identifier was present in the final cDNA, enabling accurate counting of TCR cDNA molecules. Specific primers in the conserved constant-segment region were used to synthesize first-strand cDNA for TCR alpha and beta chains. Each cDNA library was double barcoded, with a SMART-Mk sample barcode plus Illumina barcodes, to control for contamination. TruSeq adapter sequences along with Illumina sample barcodes were introduced in two successive PCR steps. Sequencing of the TCR alpha and beta cDNA libraries was done on the Illumina HiSeq platform using custom primers. In the authors' own workflow: MiGEC was used to process raw reads and extract unique molecular identifiers, and MiXCR was used to find CDR3 positions. For each individual, recombination models were inferred using an EM algorithm with the repgenHMM and IGoR tools. The tcR package in R was used for shared clonotype analysis, with sharing normalized by the product of cloneset sizes. To study raw recombination without the effects of thymic and clonal selection, out-of-frame nonproductive sequences were analyzed. TCRdb reprocessed the public reads (quality trimming at Q25 with fastp, clone calling with MiXCR) and kept in-frame beta chains. Each entry merges the rows of one CDR3 protein and shows their most common DNA and genes. These V and J calls originate from TCRdb's pipeline instead of the authors' own analysis. The sample has around 650,000 distinct CDR3 sequences on record, 7.1% of them singletons. Together, the top ten hold 1.6% of the sample.

All donors were healthy Caucasians. Three pairs of female monozygotic twins, all aged roughly 18 to 29 years, made up the twin cohort. Peripheral blood mononuclear cells were used as the source from which RNA for TCR libraries was isolated. Paper-wide results and their limitations: Abundant cord blood beta clonotypes had fewer insertions, young adult naive repertoires showed a similar but weaker trend, and memory repertoires showed no such trend. Compared with coincidental sharing between unrelated individuals, out-of-frame TCR alpha sequences shared between twins had an excess of sequences with low generation probability. In monozygotic twins, recombination models systematically underestimated out-of-frame TCR alpha sharing, but the models matched the sharing seen between unrelated individuals. Because the same donors could not be followed over many years, the conclusions relied on cross-sectional statistical analysis. Invariant T cells such as MAIT and iNKT could partly confound zero-insertion analyses, although diverse VJ usage argued against such confounding for most clonotypes. The excess sharing between twins in beta out-of-frame sequences was weaker because fewer shared sequences reduced the signal-to-noise ratio.

These data are also associated with another study on yellow fever vaccine responses in identical twins. As the second study states: The authors reported that the T cell response to vaccination in identical twins appeared partly convergent and partly personalized. The study precisely tracked vaccine-responding T cell clones in identical twins.

The source of this sequence is a woman under 30 in good health. The sample comprised PBMCs. The rearranged chain carries TRBV12-3 or TRBV12-4 and TRBJ1-6; the D gene cannot be resolved reliably. CDR3 protein: CASSLTQSSYNSPLHF. The nucleotide sequence reads as follows: TGTGCCAGCAGTTTAACCCAGAGCTCCTATAATTCACCCCTCCACTTT.